The entry that follows covers one TCR beta chain sequence. What it binds is unknown. CDR3 length: 14 amino acids. V lost 8 bases and J 5 bases, leaving 15 bases between the germline ends. RNA was extracted from bulk tissue without any cell sorting. More than 3 cm separated this lung sample from the edge of the tumor. This sample is drawn from a study of tumor and adjacent non-tumor tissue in lung cancer. At the level of the study: Patients were aged about 30 to 76, some 10 men and about 5 women, stage I to III.

Three rounds of nested PCR, following a modified ARM-PCR protocol, produced the TCRbeta library. A single record per CDR3 protein comes from TCRdb applying MiXCR to the multiplex PCR reads. The sample includes tens of thousands of distinct CDR3 sequences, around 70% of them seen just once. The study, taken as a whole, reports: Tumor tissue had significantly higher TCR diversity than normal lung.

The chain couples TRBV12-3 or TRBV12-4 to TRBJ1-4, with D possibly matching TRBD1 (6 bases). This receptor was obtained from a woman aged 45-60 years with non-small cell lung cancer. The material sequenced was distant non-tumor lung tissue. CDR3 in DNA: TGTGCCAGCGTGATGACAGGAGAGAATGAAAAACTGTTTTTT. The encoded protein is CASVMTGENEKLFF.